The source of this T cell receptor beta chain is a study of T cell changes during pregnancy in multiple sclerosis. Assay: immunoSEQ multiplex PCR; the TCRdb copy retains only in-frame clones and omits some. The table records about 75,000 clones, roughly 90% of them present only once. V was shortened by 1 base and J by 3 bases, with 10 bases between the two germline ends. There are 15 residues in the CDR3. CDR1 is SGHVS and CDR2 is FQNEAQ in the germline V gene. Here the sequenced sample was peripheral blood, taken in the first trimester of pregnancy. J is TRBJ1-3 and V is TRBV7-8; D call uncertain. The sequence was collected from a female donor in good health, enrolled as a control in a pregnancy study. The CDR3 here is CASSLGGGIGNTIYF. In DNA, the CDR3 is TGTGCCAGCAGCTTAGGAGGAGGGATTGGAAACACCATATATTTT.